This paragraph covers one TCR beta chain sequence. This specimen comes from a study of blood T cell repertoires in COVID-19. Study-level information: The analysed material was cDNA or gDNA that came from T cells, B-cell-depleted T cells, or PBMCs.

This CDR3 has 15 residues. Trimming shortened V by 2 bases and J by 4 bases, and 17 bases separated the two germline ends. Germline CDR1 reads GTSNPN; CDR2 reads SVGIG (reference sequence). This table comes from immunoSEQ multiplex PCR, and its TCRdb copy is limited to in-frame clones, with some not included. The data contain approximately 13,000 clones, around 70% of them seen just once; the ten biggest clones take up roughly 6%. The chain couples TRBV30 to TRBJ1-1; D possibly corresponds to TRBD1 (5 bases). This clonotype originated in a man aged 60-69 years with COVID-19, enrolled during active disease. The specimen sequenced was peripheral blood. The chain's CDR3 is CAWSLTGTRGTEAFF. CDR3 bases: TGTGCCTGGAGTCTTACCGGGACGCGGGGCACTGAAGCTTTCTTT. Full variable domain (remainder filled in from reference TRBV30 and TRBJ1-1): SQTIHQWPATLVQPVGSPLSLECTVEGTSNPNLYWYRQAAGRGLQLLFYSVGIGQISSEVPQNLSASRPQDRQFILSSKKLLLSDSGFYLCAWSLTGTRGTEAFFGQGTRLTVV.